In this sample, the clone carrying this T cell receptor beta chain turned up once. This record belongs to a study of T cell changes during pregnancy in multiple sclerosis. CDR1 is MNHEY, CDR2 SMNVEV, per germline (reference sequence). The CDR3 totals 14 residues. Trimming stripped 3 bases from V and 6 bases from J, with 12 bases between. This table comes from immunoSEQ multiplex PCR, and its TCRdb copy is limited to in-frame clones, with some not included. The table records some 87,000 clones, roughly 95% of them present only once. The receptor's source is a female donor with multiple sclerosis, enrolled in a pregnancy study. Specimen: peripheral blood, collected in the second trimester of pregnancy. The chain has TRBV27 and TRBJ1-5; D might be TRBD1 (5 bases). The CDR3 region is CASSLAGVGQPQHF. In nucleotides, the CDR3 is TGTGCCAGCAGTTTGGCGGGGGTGGGTCAGCCCCAGCATTTT.